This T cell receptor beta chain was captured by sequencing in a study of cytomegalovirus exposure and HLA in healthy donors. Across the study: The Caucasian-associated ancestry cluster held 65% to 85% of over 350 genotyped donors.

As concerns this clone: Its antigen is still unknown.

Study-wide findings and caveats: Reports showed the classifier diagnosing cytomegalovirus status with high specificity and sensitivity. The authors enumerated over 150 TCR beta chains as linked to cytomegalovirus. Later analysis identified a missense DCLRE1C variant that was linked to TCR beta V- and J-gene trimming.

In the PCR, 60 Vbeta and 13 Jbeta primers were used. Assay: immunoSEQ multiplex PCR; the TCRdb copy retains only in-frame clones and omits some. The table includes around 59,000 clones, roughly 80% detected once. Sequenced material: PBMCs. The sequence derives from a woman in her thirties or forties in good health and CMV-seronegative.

CDR3 DNA: TGCGCCAGCAGCCCTGGGACAGGGGGTAACAATGAGCAGTTCTTC. It yields the protein CASSPGTGGNNEQFF. The V call is TRBV4-1, the J call TRBJ2-1, with 11 positions matching TRBD1. The CDR3 spans 15 residues. Trimming at V came to 4 bases and at J to 5 bases, leaving 4 bases not matched to a gene. The germline V gene encodes CDR1 MGHRA and CDR2 YSYEKL.